The sequence of this TCR beta chain was determined in a study of cytomegalovirus exposure and HLA in healthy donors. General study points: It was reported that the classifier diagnosed cytomegalovirus status with high specificity and sensitivity in both the original and validation cohorts.

The PCR employed 60 Vbeta primers together with 13 Jbeta primers. Measured with immunoSEQ multiplex PCR; TCRdb has only the in-frame clones, and not every one. Seen here are around 110,000 clones, approximately 70% observed once, and the top ten hold 1.5% to 1.9%. Note on this clone: Its antigen remains unknown.

Trimming stripped 3 bases from V and 2 bases from J, with 16 bases between. Per germline, CDR1 GTSNPN and CDR2 SVGIG (reference sequence). The CDR3 has 15 residues. The V and J genes are TRBV30 and TRBJ1-2, with D perhaps TRBD1 (6 bases). The TCR was taken from a man younger than 30 in good health and CMV-seronegative. The material sequenced was PBMCs. In DNA form, the CDR3 reads TGTGCCTGGAGCTTAGGGGGGAGGGACAACTATGGCTACACCTTC. Protein sequence: CAWSLGGRDNYGYTF.